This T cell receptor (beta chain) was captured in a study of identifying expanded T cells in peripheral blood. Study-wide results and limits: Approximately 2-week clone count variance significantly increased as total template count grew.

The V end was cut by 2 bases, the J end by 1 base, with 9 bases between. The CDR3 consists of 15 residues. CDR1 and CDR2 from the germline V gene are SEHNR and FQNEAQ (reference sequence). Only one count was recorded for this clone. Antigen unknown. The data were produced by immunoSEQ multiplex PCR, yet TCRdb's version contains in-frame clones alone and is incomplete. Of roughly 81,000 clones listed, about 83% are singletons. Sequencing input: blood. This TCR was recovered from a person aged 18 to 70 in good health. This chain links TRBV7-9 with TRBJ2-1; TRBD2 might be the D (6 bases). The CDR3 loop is CASSLIGSSYNEQFF. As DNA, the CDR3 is TGTGCCAGCAGCTTAATCGGGAGTTCCTACAATGAGCAGTTCTTC.